The T cell receptor (beta chain) under discussion was sequenced for a study of blood T cell repertoires in COVID-19. Study in general: Collection of acute and convalescent COVID-19 samples took place in the United States, Italy and Spain.

The V and J ends lost 2 bases and 4 bases respectively, with 11 bases between them. The germline CDR1 and CDR2 sequences are GTSNPN and SVGIG (reference sequence). The CDR3 is 13 amino acids. TCRdb's copy holds only in-frame clones and misses some; the assay was immunoSEQ multiplex PCR. The sample includes 150,000 or so clones, roughly 84% of them seen just once. The sequenced sample consisted of peripheral blood. This chain joins TRBV30 and TRBJ2-5, with D possibly being TRBD2 (6 bases). The TCR comes from a man younger than 35 with active or convalescent COVID-19. The CDR3 nucleotides are TGTGCCTGGAGTATCGGGGGAGGAGAGACCCAGTACTTC. The encoded protein is CAWSIGGGETQYF.